This entry concerns a single T cell receptor beta chain. The ends lost 4 bases at V and 3 bases at J; junction bases unmatched: 10. The germline CDR1 and CDR2 sequences are MDHEN and SYDVKM. The CDR3 is 16 residues long. The sample originates from a study of blood T cell repertoires in COVID-19. In the study overall: Sites in the United States, Italy and Spain provided acute and convalescent COVID-19 samples. From T cells, B-cell-depleted T cells, or PBMCs came the material, which was cDNA or gDNA.

Original methodology: Cell counts per sample came from amplifying reference gene primers. Here immunoSEQ multiplex PCR was the method, and the copy in TCRdb shows in-frame clones only, minus some. The V and J calls and clone size were taken over from that table, and D and trimming were inferred from the DNA. The sample has approximately 170,000 clones, about 81% seen once. The sequenced material came from peripheral blood. This sequence originates from a woman aged 80 or older with acute or convalescent COVID-19. This chain links TRBV28 with TRBJ2-7; 9 bases are a match to TRBD1. CDR3 coding DNA: TGTGCCAGCAGTTCCACTACCAGGACAGGGGTCTACGAGCAGTACTTC. It translates to CASSSTTRTGVYEQYF.